What follows are 28 T cell receptor beta chains derived from one specimen sequenced in a study of blood T cell repertoires in COVID-19. Generated by immunoSEQ multiplex PCR, the TCRdb table keeps only in-frame clones and is missing some. The sample has 55,000 to 80,000 clones, 83% seen once. The sample taken for sequencing was peripheral blood. Every receptor here comes from a human donor in a cohort sampled during active COVID-19.

Concerning this clone itself: One junction end does not reproduce the germline sequence, and a read error may be involved. The gene calls are TRBV4-2 and TRBJ2-3; D perhaps matches TRBD1 (5 bases). CDR1 is LGHNA, CDR2 YNFKEQ, per germline. The CDR3 loop spans 15 amino acids. The chain's CDR3 is CASSQDFTTTGTQYF. The CDR3 DNA sequence: TGTGCCAGCAGCCAAGATTTTACGACCACAGGTACGCAGTATTTT.

The rearrangement links TRBV3-1 (or the pseudogene TRBV3-2) to TRBJ2-7; TRBD2 matches 8 bases. The CDR3 runs to 14 residues. Germline CDR1 LGHDT, CDR2 YNNKEL (reference sequence). Losses at the gene ends were 0 bases for V and 6 bases for J; bases not matched to a gene: 4. CDR3 nucleotide sequence: TGTGCCAGCAGCCAAGACCCGGGACTAGTCGAGCAGTACTTC. The encoded protein is CASSQDPGLVEQYF.

V and J are TRBV5-1 and TRBJ2-1, with no clear D. The CDR3 runs 14 residues. Germline V gene sequence: CDR1 SGHRS, CDR2 YFSETQ. Trimming took 0 bases from V and 9 from J, leaving 13 bases between them. CDR3 residues: CASSLAARSGEQFF. Here the CDR3 DNA reads TGCGCCAGCAGCTTGGCGGCTAGAAGTGGTGAGCAGTTCTTC.

This chain connects TRBV4-2 to TRBJ2-1; TRBD2 matches at 10 bases. Germline CDR1 is LGHNA and CDR2 is YNFKEQ. The CDR3 runs 15 residues. Unmatched junction bases numbered 5, after V lost 3 bases and J lost 6 bases. Written as DNA, the CDR3 is TGTGCCAGCAGCCAGGGGCTAGCGGGGGCCAATGAGCAGTTCTTC. Its protein is CASSQGLAGANEQFF.

The chain employs TRBV7-3 and TRBJ1-6; 7 bases line up with TRBD1. The CDR3 covers 14 residues. After removal of 4 bases from V and 9 bases from J, the junction contained 6 bases not matched to a gene. CDR1 is SGHTA, CDR2 FQGTGA, per germline. This CDR3 is CASSYGTDSSPLHF. The CDR3 bases are TGTGCCAGCAGCTATGGGACAGACTCTTCACCCCTCCACTTT.

A single count supports this clone. The genes are TRBV7-3 and TRBJ1-6, with D possibly TRBD1 on 5 matching bases. Trimming stripped 2 bases from V and 5 bases from J, with 7 bases between. Germline lookup yields CDR1 SGHTA and CDR2 FQGTGA. CDR3 length: 14 residues. DNA of the CDR3: TGTGCCAGCAGCTTACAGGGAAATAATTCACCCCTCCACTTT. Its translation is CASSLQGNNSPLHF.

The gene calls are TRBV7-8 and TRBJ1-1, with TRBD1 matching 8 bases. Looked up from germline, CDR1 is SGHVS and CDR2 is FQNEAQ. J gave up 4 bases and V 4 bases, and 11 bases lay outside the gene matches. The CDR3 has 16 residues. The CDR3: CASSSLFRGRGTEAFF. In nucleotides, the CDR3 is TGTGCCAGCAGCTCGTTATTCAGGGGGCGAGGCACTGAAGCTTTCTTT. The whole variable domain, filled in from reference TRBV7-8 and TRBJ1-1, reads GAGVSQSPRYKVAKRGQDVALRCDPISGHVSLFWYQQALGQGPEFLTYFQNEAQLDKSGLPSDRFFAERPEGSVSTLKIQRTQQEDSAVYLCASSSLFRGRGTEAFFGQGTRLTVV.

The rearrangement uses TRBV7-9 and TRBJ1-2; possible D gene TRBD1, 5 bases. With 3 bases removed from V and 10 bases from J, the gap between germline ends came to 12 bases. Germline V lookup: CDR1 SEHNR, CDR2 FQNEAQ (reference sequence). The CDR3 is made up of 12 amino acids. CDR3 nucleotides: TGTGCCAGCAGCTTCAGGGCCGAGGTCTACACCTTC. Protein product: CASSFRAEVYTF.

This chain joins TRBV25-1 and TRBJ2-1; 11 positions match TRBD2. CDR3 size: 16 residues. The V segment lost 7 bases and the J segment 3 bases; nucleotides outside the gene matches: 8. Germline CDR1 is MGHDK and CDR2 is SYGVNS. CDR3 DNA sequence: TGTGCCAGCATGGATAGCGGGGGGGCCGGCTACAATGAGCAGTTCTTC. It yields the protein CASMDSGGAGYNEQFF.

The V call is TRBV12-5, the J call TRBJ2-7, with 7 bases that match TRBD1. Looked up from germline, CDR1 is LGHNT and CDR2 is FRNRAP. The CDR3 is made up of 12 amino acids. With V trimmed by 1 base and J by 6 bases, 0 bases remained unmatched. The CDR3 region has the DNA TGTGCTAGTGGTTTGGGACAGGGCGAGCAGTACTTC. Protein product: CASGLGQGEQYF.

V gene TRBV21-1 combines with J gene TRBJ2-5; the D segment call TRBD2 is taken from the table without a DNA check. TRBV21-1 is tagged as a pseudogene. This CDR3 is 18 amino acids long. CDR3 DNA sequence: TGTGCCAGCAGCAAAATGGGGCGTAAGCGGGGGGGCCGGGAGACCCAGTACTTC. Encoded protein: CASSKMGRKRGGRETQYF.

This clone showed up just a few times. CDR3 in DNA: TGTGCCAGCAGTGAAGTTTGGCGGGGTTACTACAATGAGCAGTTCTTC. It translates to CASSEVWRGYYNEQFF. This chain connects TRBV6-1 to TRBJ2-1, with a tentative D call TRBD2 (6 bases). V was cut by 1 base and J by 3 bases, with 13 bases left in between. CDR3 length: 16 residues. Germline V gene lookup returns CDR1 MNHNS and CDR2 SASEGT.

Here the CDR3 DNA reads TGTGCCAGCAGTGTCCTTAGCGGGTTCCAGTACTTC. Its protein is CASSVLSGFQYF. This chain uses TRBV6-4 with TRBJ2-4, with 7 nucleotides matching TRBD2. CDR3 length: 12 amino acids. The germline V gene has CDR1 MRHNA and CDR2 SNTAGT. After removal of 4 bases from V and 13 bases from J, the junction contained 7 bases not matched to a gene.

The chain is built from TRBV6-5 and TRBJ1-2, with TRBD1 identical over 9 bases. Trimming at V came to 6 bases and at J to 4 bases, leaving 6 bases not matched to a gene. In germline, CDR1 is MNHEY, CDR2 SVGAGI. This CDR3 contains 14 residues. The chain's CDR3 is CASSMTGGFYGYTF. The CDR3, as DNA: TGTGCCAGCAGCATGACAGGGGGTTTCTATGGCTACACCTTC.

The chain joins TRBV18 to TRBJ2-7; 8 bases are a match to TRBD1. This CDR3 contains 16 residues. Germline CDR1 reads KGHSH; CDR2 reads LQKENI. V shed 1 base, J shed 2 bases, and the junction held 7 bases outside the gene matches. The DNA for the CDR3 is TGTGCCAGCTCACCACAGGCACAGGGGGTTGCCTACGAGCAGTACTTC. The encoded protein is CASSPQAQGVAYEQYF.

The V gene is TRBV2, the J gene TRBJ1-6; D possibly corresponds to TRBD1 (6 bases). The CDR3 loop spans 15 amino acids. The germline V gene has CDR1 SNHLY and CDR2 FYNNEI. Trimming stripped 10 bases from V and 5 bases from J, with 18 bases between. This CDR3 reads CAIQGRGGNNSPLHF. The DNA for the CDR3 is TGTGCCATACAGGGTAGGGGTGGAAATAATTCACCCCTCCACTTT.

The count of this clone is one. The chain uses TRBV14 and TRBJ2-3; D call uncertain. CDR1 and CDR2 (germline): SGHDN, FVKESK. The V end lost 4 bases, the J end lost 1 base, and 12 bases lay between the germline ends. This CDR3 has 15 amino acids. The CDR3 protein is CASSPFNLRTDTQYF. The CDR3 coding sequence is TGTGCCAGCAGCCCCTTTAATCTCCGCACAGATACGCAGTATTTT.

The V call is TRBV5-8, the J call TRBJ1-6; 9 nucleotides match TRBD1. The CDR3 is made up of 15 amino acids. Germline V gene lookup returns CDR1 SGHTS and CDR2 YDEGEE. J gave up 10 bases and V 4 bases, and 9 bases lay outside the gene matches. CDR3 in amino acids: CASSVPGQGRSPLHF. The DNA for the CDR3 is TGTGCCAGCAGCGTCCCGGGACAGGGCCGATCACCCCTCCACTTT.

The rearrangement uses TRBV29-1 and TRBJ2-5, with a possible D match to TRBD2 (5 bases). V dropped 6 bases and J dropped 2 bases, with 13 bases sitting between them. Germline V CDR1 and CDR2: SQVTM, ANQGSEA. This CDR3 spans 13 amino acids. The CDR3 sequence is CSVCRDFQETQYF. The CDR3 DNA reads TGCAGCGTATGCCGGGATTTTCAAGAGACCCAGTACTTC.

This clone was seen only a few times. This sequence joins TRBV4-1 and TRBJ1-4, with 7 nucleotides matching TRBD1. Trimming took 4 bases from V and 4 from J; bases not matched to a gene: 6. The CDR3 loop spans 15 amino acids. Germline loops: CDR1 MGHRA, CDR2 YSYEKL. The CDR3 is CASSLWGQRNEKLFF. CDR3 nucleotide sequence: TGCGCCAGCAGCCTCTGGGGACAGCGTAATGAAAAACTGTTTTTT.

The chain uses TRBV14 and TRBJ1-2, with D possibly TRBD1 on 6 matching bases. CDR1 and CDR2 (germline): SGHDN, FVKESK. The CDR3 contains 18 residues. Trimming took 4 bases from V and 5 from J, leaving 26 bases between them. This chain's CDR3 is CASSLGGGPLHPYYGYTF. In nucleotides, the CDR3 is TGTGCCAGCAGCCTTGGGGGCGGGCCTTTGCACCCTTATTATGGCTACACCTTC.

The DNA of the CDR3 is TGTGCCAGCGCCACAGGGTCTACTAACTATGGCTACACCTTC. Protein: CASATGSTNYGYTF. The V and J genes are TRBV18 and TRBJ1-2, with a tentative D call TRBD1 (6 bases). The CDR3 consists of 14 residues. Trimming removed 8 bases at V and 0 bases at J, with 13 bases between. Germline CDR1 is KGHSH and CDR2 is LQKENI. The full variable domain, with the rest looked up from reference TRBV18 and TRBJ1-2, is NAGVMQNPRHLVRRRGQEARLRCSPMKGHSHVYWYRQLPEEGLKFMVYLQKENIIDESGMPKERFSAEFPKEGPSILRIQQVVRGDSAAYFCASATGSTNYGYTFGSGTRLTVV.

V gene TRBV16 combines with J gene TRBJ1-4; D ambiguous. The CDR3 consists of 15 residues. Trimming removed 1 base from V and 5 bases from J, with 11 bases in between. Germline-derived CDR1 and CDR2 are KGHSY and FQNENV. DNA for the CDR3: TGTGCCAGCAGCCAATTCGAGAACCTAAATGAAAAACTGTTTTTT. Residues: CASSQFENLNEKLFF. Combining the CDR3 with reference TRBV16 and TRBJ1-4 gives the whole variable domain GEEVAQTPKHLVRGEGQKAKLYCAPIKGHSYVFWYQQVLKNEFKFLISFQNENVFDETGMPKERFSAKCLPNSPCSLEIQATKLEDSAVYFCASSQFENLNEKLFFGSGTQLSVL.

CDR3 loop: CASRRTGNYEQYF. The CDR3 DNA is TGTGCCAGCAGACGGACAGGGAACTACGAGCAGTACTTC. The chain combines TRBV12-3 or TRBV12-4 with TRBJ2-7; 8 bases align to TRBD1. This CDR3 has 13 residues. V was clipped by 6 bases and J by 3 bases; unmatched bases: 4.

This clone has a single count. This sequence joins TRBV24-1 and TRBJ2-1; unclear D gene. CDR1 is KGHDR and CDR2 is SFDVKD in the germline V gene. Trimming removed 6 bases from V and 7 bases from J, with 6 bases in between. This CDR3 spans 11 amino acids. The CDR3 sequence: CATSSRNEQFF. CDR3 nucleotides: TGTGCCACCAGTTCTCGTAATGAGCAGTTCTTC.

The V and J genes are TRBV19 and TRBJ1-3; D is undetermined. Between the trimmed V and J ends, which lost 1 base and 0 bases, there was a span of 7 bases. The CDR3 is made up of 15 amino acids. The germline V gene has CDR1 LNHDA and CDR2 SQIVND (reference sequence). CDR3 DNA sequence: TGTGCCAGTAGTATAGCGGAGAGCTCTGGAAACACCATATATTTT. The encoded protein is CASSIAESSGNTIYF. Filled out from reference TRBV19 and TRBJ1-3, the complete variable domain reads DGGITQSPKYLFRKEGQNVTLSCEQNLNHDAMYWYRQDPGQGLRLIYYSQIVNDFQKGDIAEGYSVSREKKESFPLTVTSAQKNPTAFYLCASSIAESSGNTIYFGEGSWLTVV.

CDR3 in amino acids: CASSLDGTNEQFF. CDR3 nucleotide sequence: TGTGCCAGCAGCTTAGACGGGACAAATGAGCAGTTCTTC. The chain joins TRBV7-9 to TRBJ2-1, with TRBD1 as a possible D gene (6 bases). The CDR3 length is 13 residues. Germline V gene lookup returns CDR1 SEHNR and CDR2 FQNEAQ (reference sequence). V lost 1 base and J 7 bases, leaving 8 bases between the germline ends.

CDR3 sequence reads: CASSYSAGTGELFF. The CDR3 coding sequence is TGTGCCAGCAGTTACTCCGCCGGTACCGGGGAGCTGTTTTTT. This chain connects TRBV6-5 to TRBJ2-2; D remains unclear. V was cut by 0 bases and J by 5 bases, with 7 bases left in between. Germline V gene lookup returns CDR1 MNHEY and CDR2 SVGAGI. This CDR3 spans 14 amino acids.